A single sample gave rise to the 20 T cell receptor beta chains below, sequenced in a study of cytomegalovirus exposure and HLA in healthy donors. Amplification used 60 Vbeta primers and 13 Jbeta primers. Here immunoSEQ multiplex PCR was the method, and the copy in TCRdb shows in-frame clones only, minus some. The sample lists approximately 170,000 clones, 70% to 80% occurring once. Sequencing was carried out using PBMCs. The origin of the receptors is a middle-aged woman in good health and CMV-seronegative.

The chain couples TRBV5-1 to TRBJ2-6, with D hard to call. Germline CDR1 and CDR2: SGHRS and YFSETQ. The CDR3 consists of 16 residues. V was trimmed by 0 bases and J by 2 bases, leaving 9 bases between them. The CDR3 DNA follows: TGCGCCAGCAGCTTGGAGTCCCTAGCTGGGGCCAACGTCCTGACTTTC. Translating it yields CASSLESLAGANVLTF.

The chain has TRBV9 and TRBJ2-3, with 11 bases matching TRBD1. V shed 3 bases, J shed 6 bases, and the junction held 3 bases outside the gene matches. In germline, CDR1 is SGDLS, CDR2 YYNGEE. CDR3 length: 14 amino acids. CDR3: CASSAGQGADTQYF. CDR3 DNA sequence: TGTGCCAGCAGCGCCGGACAGGGGGCGGATACGCAGTATTTT.

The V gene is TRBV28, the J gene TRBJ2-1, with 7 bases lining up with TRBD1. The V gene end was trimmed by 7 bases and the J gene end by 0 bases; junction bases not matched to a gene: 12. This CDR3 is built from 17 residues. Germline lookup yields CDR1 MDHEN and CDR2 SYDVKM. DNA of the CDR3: TGTGCCAGCATTCCCACCCCGGACAGGCCCTCCTACAATGAGCAGTTCTTC. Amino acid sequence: CASIPTPDRPSYNEQFF.

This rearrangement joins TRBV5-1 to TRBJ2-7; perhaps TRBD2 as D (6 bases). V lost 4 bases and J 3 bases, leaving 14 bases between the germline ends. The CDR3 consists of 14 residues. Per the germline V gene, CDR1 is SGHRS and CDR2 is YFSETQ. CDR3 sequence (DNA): TGCGCCAGCAGCGATGGGACTCGCCTCTACGAGCAGTACTTC. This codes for CASSDGTRLYEQYF. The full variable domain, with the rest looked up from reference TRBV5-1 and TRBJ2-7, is KAGVTQTPRYLIKTRGQQVTLSCSPISGHRSVSWYQQTPGQGLQFLFEYFSETQRNKGNFPGRFSGRQFSNSRSEMNVSTLELGDSALYLCASSDGTRLYEQYFGPGTRLTVT.

The CDR3 bases are TGTGCCAGCAGTCCGCAACCGGGACTACGAGAGACCCAGTACTTC. Translating it yields CASSPQPGLRETQYF. The chain links TRBV6-5 to TRBJ2-5, with 7 positions matching TRBD2. Germline lookup yields CDR1 MNHEY and CDR2 SVGAGI. V was clipped by 5 bases and J by 4 bases; unmatched bases: 10. The CDR3 has 15 amino acids.

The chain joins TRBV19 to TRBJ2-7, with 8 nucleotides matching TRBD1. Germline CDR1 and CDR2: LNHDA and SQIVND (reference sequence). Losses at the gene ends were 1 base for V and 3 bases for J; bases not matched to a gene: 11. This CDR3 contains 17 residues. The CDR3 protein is CASSIGPPGTGGYEQYF. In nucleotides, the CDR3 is TGTGCCAGTAGTATAGGGCCCCCCGGGACAGGAGGCTACGAGCAGTACTTC.

The CDR3 coding sequence is TGTGCCAGCAGCCTGGCACAGGGGGCATTGACTGAAGCTTTCTTT. Protein product: CASSLAQGALTEAFF. J is TRBJ1-1 and V is TRBV14; 9 nucleotides align to TRBD1. CDR1 is SGHDN, CDR2 FVKESK, per germline. V lost 4 bases to trimming and J lost 5 bases; unmatched junction nucleotides: 8. The CDR3 is 15 amino acids.

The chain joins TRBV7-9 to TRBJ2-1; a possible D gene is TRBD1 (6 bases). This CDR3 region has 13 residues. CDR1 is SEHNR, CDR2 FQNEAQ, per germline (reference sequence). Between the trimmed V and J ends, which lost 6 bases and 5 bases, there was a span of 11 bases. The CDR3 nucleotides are TGTGCCAGCAGTATCCGACAGGACAATGAGCAGTTCTTC. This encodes CASSIRQDNEQFF.

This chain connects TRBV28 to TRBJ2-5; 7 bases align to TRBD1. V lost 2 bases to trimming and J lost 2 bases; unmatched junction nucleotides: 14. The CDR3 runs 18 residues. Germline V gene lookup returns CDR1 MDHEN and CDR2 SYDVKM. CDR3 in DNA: TGTGCCAGCAGTTTACTAAAATCTTACCGGGACAGACAAGAGACCCAGTACTTC. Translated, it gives CASSLLKSYRDRQETQYF.

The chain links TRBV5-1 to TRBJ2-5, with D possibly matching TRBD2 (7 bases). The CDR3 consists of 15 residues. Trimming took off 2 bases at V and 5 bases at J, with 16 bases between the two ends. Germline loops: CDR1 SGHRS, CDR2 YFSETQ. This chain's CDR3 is CASSLRGGGAETQYF. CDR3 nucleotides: TGCGCCAGCAGCTTAAGAGGGGGGGGCGCGGAGACCCAGTACTTC.

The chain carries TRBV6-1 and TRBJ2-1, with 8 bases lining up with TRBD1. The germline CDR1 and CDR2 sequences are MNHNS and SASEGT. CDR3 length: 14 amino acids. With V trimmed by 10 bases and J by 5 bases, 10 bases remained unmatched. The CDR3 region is CAIKEQGVNNEQFF. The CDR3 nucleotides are TGTGCCATTAAAGAACAGGGGGTCAACAATGAGCAGTTCTTC.

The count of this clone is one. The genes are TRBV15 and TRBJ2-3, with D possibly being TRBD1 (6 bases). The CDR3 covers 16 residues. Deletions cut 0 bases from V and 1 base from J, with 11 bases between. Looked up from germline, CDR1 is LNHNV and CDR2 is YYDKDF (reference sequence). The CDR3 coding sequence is TGTGCCACCAGCAGAGATCTGACAGGAGGCACAGATACGCAGTATTTT. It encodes CATSRDLTGGTDTQYF.

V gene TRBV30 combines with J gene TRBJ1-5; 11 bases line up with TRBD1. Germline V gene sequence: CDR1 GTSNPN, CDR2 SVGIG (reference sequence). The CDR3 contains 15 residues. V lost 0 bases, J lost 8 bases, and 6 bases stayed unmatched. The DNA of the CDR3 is TGTGCCTGGAGTGTGTTGGGACAGGGGGTCAAGCCCCAGCATTTT. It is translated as CAWSVLGQGVKPQHF.

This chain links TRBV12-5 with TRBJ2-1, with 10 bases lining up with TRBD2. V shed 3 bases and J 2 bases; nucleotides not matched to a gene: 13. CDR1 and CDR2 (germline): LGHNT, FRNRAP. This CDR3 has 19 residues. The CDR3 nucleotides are TGTGCTAGTGGTTTTATGGCTAGCGGGAGCCATCCTCCCTACAATGAGCAGTTCTTC. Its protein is CASGFMASGSHPPYNEQFF.

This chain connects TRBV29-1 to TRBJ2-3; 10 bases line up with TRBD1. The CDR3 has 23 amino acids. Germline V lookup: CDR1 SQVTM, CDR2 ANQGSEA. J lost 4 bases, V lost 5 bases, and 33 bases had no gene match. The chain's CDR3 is CSVIGKGIPGTGVFVNAADTQYF. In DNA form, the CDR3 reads TGCAGCGTTATAGGTAAAGGGATCCCAGGGACAGGGGTTTTTGTAAACGCGGCAGATACGCAGTATTTT.

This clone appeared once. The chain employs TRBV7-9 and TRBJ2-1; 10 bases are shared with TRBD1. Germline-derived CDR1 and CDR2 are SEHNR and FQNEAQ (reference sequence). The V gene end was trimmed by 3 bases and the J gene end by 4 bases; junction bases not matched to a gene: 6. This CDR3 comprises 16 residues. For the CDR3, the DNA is TGTGCCAGCAGCTTTTACGGGACAGGGGATTACAATGAGCAGTTCTTC. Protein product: CASSFYGTGDYNEQFF.

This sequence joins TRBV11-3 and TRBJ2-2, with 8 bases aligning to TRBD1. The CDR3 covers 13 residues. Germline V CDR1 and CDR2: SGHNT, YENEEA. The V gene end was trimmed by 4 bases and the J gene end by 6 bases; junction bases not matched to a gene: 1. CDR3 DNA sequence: TGTGCCAGCAGCTCACAGGGGGCCGGGGAGCTGTTTTTT. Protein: CASSSQGAGELFF.

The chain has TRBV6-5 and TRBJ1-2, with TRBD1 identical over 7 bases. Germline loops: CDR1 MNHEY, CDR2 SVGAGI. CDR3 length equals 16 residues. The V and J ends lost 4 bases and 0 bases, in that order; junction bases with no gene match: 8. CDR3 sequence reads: CASSSDREGSNYGYTF. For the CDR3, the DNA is TGTGCCAGCAGTTCCGACAGGGAAGGGTCTAACTATGGCTACACCTTC.

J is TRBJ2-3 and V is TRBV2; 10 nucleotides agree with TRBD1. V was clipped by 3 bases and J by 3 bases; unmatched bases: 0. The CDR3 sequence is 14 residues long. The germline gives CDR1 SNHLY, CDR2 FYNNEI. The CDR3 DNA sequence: TGTGCCAGCAGTGAGGGACAGGGGACAGATACGCAGTATTTT. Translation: CASSEGQGTDTQYF.

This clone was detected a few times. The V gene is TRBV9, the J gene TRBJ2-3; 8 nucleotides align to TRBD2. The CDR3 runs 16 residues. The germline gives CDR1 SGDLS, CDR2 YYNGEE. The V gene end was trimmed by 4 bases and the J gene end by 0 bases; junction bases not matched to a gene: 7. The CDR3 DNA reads TGTGCCAGCAGCAAGGGGTCTAGCGGGAGCACAGATACGCAGTATTTT. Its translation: CASSKGSSGSTDTQYF.